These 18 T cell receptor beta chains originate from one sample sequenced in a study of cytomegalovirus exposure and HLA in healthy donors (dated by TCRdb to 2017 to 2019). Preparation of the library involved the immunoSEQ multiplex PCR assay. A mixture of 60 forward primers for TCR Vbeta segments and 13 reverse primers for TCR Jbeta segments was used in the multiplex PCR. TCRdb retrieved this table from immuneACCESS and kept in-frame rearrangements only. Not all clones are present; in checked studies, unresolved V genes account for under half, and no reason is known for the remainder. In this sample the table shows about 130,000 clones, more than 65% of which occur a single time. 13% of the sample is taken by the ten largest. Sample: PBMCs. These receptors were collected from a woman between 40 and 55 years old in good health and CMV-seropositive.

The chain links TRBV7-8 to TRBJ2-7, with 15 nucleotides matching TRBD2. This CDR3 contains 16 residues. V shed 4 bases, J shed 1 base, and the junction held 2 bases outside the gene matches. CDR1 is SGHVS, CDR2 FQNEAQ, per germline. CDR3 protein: CASSSGTSGRSYEQYF. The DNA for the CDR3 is TGTGCCAGCAGCTCCGGGACTAGCGGGAGGTCCTACGAGCAGTACTTC.

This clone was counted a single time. This chain's CDR3 is CASRPAVGGSEKLFF. The CDR3 nucleotides are TGTGCCAGCAGGCCAGCTGTCGGGGGTAGTGAAAAACTGTTTTTT. The chain joins TRBV6-1 to TRBJ1-4, with D possibly TRBD1 on 5 matching bases. V was trimmed by 6 bases and J by 7 bases, leaving 18 bases between them. Germline lookup yields CDR1 MNHNS and CDR2 SASEGT. The CDR3 contains 15 residues.

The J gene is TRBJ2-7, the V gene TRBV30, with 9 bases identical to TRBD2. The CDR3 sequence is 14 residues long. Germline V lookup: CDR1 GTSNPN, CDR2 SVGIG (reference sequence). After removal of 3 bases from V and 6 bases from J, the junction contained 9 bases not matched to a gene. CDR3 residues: CAWRVAGGLGEQYF. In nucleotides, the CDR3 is TGTGCCTGGAGGGTCGCGGGGGGGTTGGGCGAGCAGTACTTC. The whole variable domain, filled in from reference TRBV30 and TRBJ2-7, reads SQTIHQWPATLVQPVGSPLSLECTVEGTSNPNLYWYRQAAGRGLQLLFYSVGIGQISSEVPQNLSASRPQDRQFILSSKKLLLSDSGFYLCAWRVAGGLGEQYFGPGTRLTVT.

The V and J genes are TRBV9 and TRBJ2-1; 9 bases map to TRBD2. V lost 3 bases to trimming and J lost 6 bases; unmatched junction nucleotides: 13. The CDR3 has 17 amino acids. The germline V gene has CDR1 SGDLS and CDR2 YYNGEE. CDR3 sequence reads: CASSEPAGGGGGNEQFF. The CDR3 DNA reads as TGTGCCAGCAGCGAGCCGGCGGGAGGGGGAGGGGGCAATGAGCAGTTCTTC.

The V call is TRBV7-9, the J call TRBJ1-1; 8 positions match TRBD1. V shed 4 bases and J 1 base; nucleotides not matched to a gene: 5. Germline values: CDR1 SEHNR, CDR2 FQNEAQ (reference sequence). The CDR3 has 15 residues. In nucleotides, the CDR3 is TGTGCCAGCAGCTCCTACAGGGGGGGGAACACTGAAGCTTTCTTT. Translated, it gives CASSSYRGGNTEAFF.

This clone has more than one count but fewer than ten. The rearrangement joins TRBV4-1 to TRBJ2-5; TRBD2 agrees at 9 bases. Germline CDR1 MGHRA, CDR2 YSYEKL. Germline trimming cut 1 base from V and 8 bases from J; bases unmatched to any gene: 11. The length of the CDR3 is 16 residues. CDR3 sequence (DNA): TGCGCCAGCAGCCAAGTCCCTAGCGGGGCCCCAGGTACCCAGTACTTC. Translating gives CASSQVPSGAPGTQYF.

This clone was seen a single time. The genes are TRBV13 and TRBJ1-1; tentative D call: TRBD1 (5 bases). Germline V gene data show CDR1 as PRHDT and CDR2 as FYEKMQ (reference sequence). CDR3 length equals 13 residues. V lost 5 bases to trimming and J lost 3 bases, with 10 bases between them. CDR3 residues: CASSTRQHTEAFF. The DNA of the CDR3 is TGTGCCAGCAGCACTCGACAGCACACTGAAGCTTTCTTT. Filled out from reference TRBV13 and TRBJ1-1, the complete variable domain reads AAGVIQSPRHLIKEKRETATLKCYPIPRHDTVYWYQQGPGQDPQFLISFYEKMQSDKGSIPDRFSAQQFSDYHSELNMSSLELGDSALYFCASSTRQHTEAFFGQGTRLTVV.

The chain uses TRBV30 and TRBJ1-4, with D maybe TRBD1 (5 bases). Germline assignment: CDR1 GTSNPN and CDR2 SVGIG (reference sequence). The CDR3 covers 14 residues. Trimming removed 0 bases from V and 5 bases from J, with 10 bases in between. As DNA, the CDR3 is TGTGCCTGGAGTGTAAACAGGCTCAATGAAAAACTGTTTTTT. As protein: CAWSVNRLNEKLFF. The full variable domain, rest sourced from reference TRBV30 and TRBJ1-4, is SQTIHQWPATLVQPVGSPLSLECTVEGTSNPNLYWYRQAAGRGLQLLFYSVGIGQISSEVPQNLSASRPQDRQFILSSKKLLLSDSGFYLCAWSVNRLNEKLFFGSGTQLSVL.

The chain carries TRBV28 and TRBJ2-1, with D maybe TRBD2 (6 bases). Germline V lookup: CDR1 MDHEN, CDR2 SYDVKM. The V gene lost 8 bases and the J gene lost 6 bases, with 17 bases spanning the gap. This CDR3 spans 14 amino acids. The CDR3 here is CASHPWGVGNEQFF. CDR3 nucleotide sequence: TGTGCCAGCCATCCCTGGGGGGTAGGCAATGAGCAGTTCTTC.

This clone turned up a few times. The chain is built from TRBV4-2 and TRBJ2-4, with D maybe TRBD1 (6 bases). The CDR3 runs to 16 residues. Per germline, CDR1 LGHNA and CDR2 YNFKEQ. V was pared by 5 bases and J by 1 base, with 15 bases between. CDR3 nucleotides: TGTGCCAGCAGCTTGAATCCAGGGGAGGCCAAAAACATTCAGTACTTC. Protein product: CASSLNPGEAKNIQYF.

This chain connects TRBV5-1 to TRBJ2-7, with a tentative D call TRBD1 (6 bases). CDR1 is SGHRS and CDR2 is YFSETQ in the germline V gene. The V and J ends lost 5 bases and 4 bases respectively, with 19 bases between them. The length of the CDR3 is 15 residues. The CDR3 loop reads CASSVGGSGRYEQYF. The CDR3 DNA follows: TGCGCCAGCAGTGTTGGGGGCTCTGGACGGTACGAGCAGTACTTC.

CDR3 loop: CASSPRTGMNTGELFF. CDR3 sequence (DNA): TGCGCCAGCAGCCCTCGGACAGGAATGAACACCGGGGAGCTGTTTTTT. The rearrangement joins TRBV5-1 to TRBJ2-2, with TRBD1 matching over 7 bases. Germline V gene lookup returns CDR1 SGHRS and CDR2 YFSETQ. This CDR3 comprises 16 residues. The junction had 7 bases not matched to a gene; V was cut back by 4 bases and J by 1 base.

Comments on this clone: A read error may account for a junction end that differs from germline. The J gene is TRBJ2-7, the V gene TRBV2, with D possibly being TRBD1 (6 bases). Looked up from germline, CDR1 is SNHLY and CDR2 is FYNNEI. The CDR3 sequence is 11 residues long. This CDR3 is CANRASYEQYF. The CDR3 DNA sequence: TGCGCCAACAGGGCCAGCTACGAGCAGTACTTC. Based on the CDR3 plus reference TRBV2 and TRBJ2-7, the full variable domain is EPEVTQTPSHQVTQMGQEVILRCVPISNHLYFYWYRQILGQKVEFLVSFYNNEISEKSEIFDDQFSVERPDGSNFTLKIRSTKLEDSAMYFCANRASYEQYFGPGTRLTVT.

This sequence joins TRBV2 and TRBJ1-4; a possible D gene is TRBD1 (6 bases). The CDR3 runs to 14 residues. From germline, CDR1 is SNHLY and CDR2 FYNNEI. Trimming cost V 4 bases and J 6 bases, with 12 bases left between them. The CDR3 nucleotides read TGTGCCAGCAGTGGGGCAGGGGACCATGAAAAACTGTTTTTT. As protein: CASSGAGDHEKLFF. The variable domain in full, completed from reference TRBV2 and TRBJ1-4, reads EPEVTQTPSHQVTQMGQEVILRCVPISNHLYFYWYRQILGQKVEFLVSFYNNEISEKSEIFDDQFSVERPDGSNFTLKIRSTKLEDSAMYFCASSGAGDHEKLFFGSGTQLSVL.

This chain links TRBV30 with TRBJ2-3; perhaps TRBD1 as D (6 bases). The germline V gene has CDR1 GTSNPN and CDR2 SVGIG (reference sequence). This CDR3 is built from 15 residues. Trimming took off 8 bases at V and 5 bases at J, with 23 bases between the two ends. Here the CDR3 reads CASQNREDLEDTQYF. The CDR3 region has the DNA TGTGCCAGTCAAAACAGGGAAGATTTAGAAGATACGCAGTATTTT.

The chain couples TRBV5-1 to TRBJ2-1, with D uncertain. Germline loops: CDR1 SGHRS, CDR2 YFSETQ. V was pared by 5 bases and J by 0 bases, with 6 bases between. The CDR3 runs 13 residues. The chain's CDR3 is CASRISSYNEQFF. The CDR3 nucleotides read TGCGCCAGCAGAATCAGCTCCTACAATGAGCAGTTCTTC.

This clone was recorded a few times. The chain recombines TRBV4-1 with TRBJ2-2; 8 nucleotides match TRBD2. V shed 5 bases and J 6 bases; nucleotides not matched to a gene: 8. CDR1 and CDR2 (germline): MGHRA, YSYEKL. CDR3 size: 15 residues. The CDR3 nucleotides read TGCGCCAGCAGCGCCCCTCAGCGGGAGTCCGGGGAGCTGTTTTTT. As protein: CASSAPQRESGELFF.

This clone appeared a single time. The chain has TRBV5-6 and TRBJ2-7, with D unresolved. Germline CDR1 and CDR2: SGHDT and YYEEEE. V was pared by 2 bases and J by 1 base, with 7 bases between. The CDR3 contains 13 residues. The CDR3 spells CASSFDKSYEQYF. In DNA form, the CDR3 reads TGTGCCAGCAGCTTCGACAAATCCTACGAGCAGTACTTC.